The entry below gives a single TCR beta chain sequence along with its context. Its antigen is unidentified. Autoimmune disease history or systemic immunosuppression led to patients being barred. The data derive from a study of OX40 agonist ivuxolimab in advanced cancers. Germline V gene lookup returns CDR1 PRHDT and CDR2 FYEKMQ (reference sequence). V was trimmed by 6 bases and J by 5 bases, leaving 20 bases between them. CDR3 length equals 16 residues. General study points: Doses of 0.1 to 3.0 mg/kg were accompanied by clonal expansion of CD4+ and CD8+ blood T cells by week 6.

Sequencing used immunoSEQ multiplex PCR; TCRdb keeps in-frame clones, though not all of them. The data contain 100,000 to 110,000 clones, roughly 90% of them singletons. This clonotype was obtained from an adult with an advanced solid tumor such as melanoma, head and neck, liver or kidney cancer. This specimen was CD4+ or CD8+ T cells sorted from blood, taken in a trial of the OX40 agonist ivuxolimab. The chain is built from TRBV13 and TRBJ1-5; maybe TRBD1 (6 bases). The CDR3 nucleotides are TGTGCCAGCAGTTGTAATGAGGGGGTGGGGGATCAGCCCCAGCATTTT. Translation gives CASSCNEGVGDQPQHF.